This is a list of T cell receptor beta chains from one sample in a study of response to subunit inactivated influenza vaccine. TCRdb recomputed calls from the RT-PCR reads with MiXCR, one row per CDR3 protein. Counted here are hundreds of thousands of distinct CDR3 sequences, about a fifth occurring once; the ten biggest clones make up approximately 11%. Source: PBMCs from blood, taken 5 to 6 days after vaccination. The receptors derive from a man aged 50 to 59 who received an inactivated influenza vaccine. Both conserved end residues are part of each CDR3. D genes are given only for firm matches. The size entry is marked missing in some rows and otherwise reads once, few, many or a size class.

j_call v_call clone_size d_call cdr3_nt cdr3_aa
TRBJ2-4 TRBV5-1 few . TGCGCCAGCAGCTTGCCCGACCTAGCCAAAAACATTCAGTACTTC CASSLPDLAKNIQYF
TRBJ2-3 TRBV20-1 . . TGCAGTGTCCCAGCGCTCACAGATATGCAGTATTTT CSVPALTDMQYF
TRBJ1-2 TRBV7-2 . . TGTGCCAGCAGCTCCAAAACTATCGGAGTTTCGCATGGCTACACCTTC CASSSKTIGVSHGYTF
TRBJ2-3 TRBV20-1 . . TGCAGTGCTACCCGCACCCAGGGGGATACGCAGTATTTT CSATRTQGDTQYF
TRBJ2-3 TRBV24-1 . . TGTGCCACCAGTGATTCGGGACACGAAACACAGTATTTT CATSDSGHETQYF
TRBJ1-1 TRBV7-8 . . TGTGCCAGCAGCTTAGCCCTTCGTCGACAGATGAACACTGAAGCTTTCTTT CASSLALRRQMNTEAFF
TRBJ2-1 TRBV29-1 . TRBD2 TGCAGCGTTGGTCGGGCGGGAGGGGTCAATGAGCAGTTCTTC CSVGRAGGVNEQFF
TRBJ2-2 TRBV5-5 many . TGTGCCAGCAGCGACCACACTTTTGGCACCGGGGAGCTGTTTTTT CASSDHTFGTGELFF
TRBJ2-1 TRBV7-9 . . TGTGCCAGCAGCTACGGATTGTCAGGGAACGATGAGCAGTTCTTC CASSYGLSGNDEQFF
TRBJ2-5 TRBV15 . . TGTGCCACCAGCAGAGATAAGGTCAGGACCTCGGAGACCCAGTACTTC CATSRDKVRTSETQYF
TRBJ2-3 TRBV20-1 . . TGCAGTGCTAGGGAGGGGGTATACACAGATACGCAGTATTTT CSAREGVYTDTQYF
TRBJ2-5 TRBV20-1 . . TGCAGTGCTAGAGACGGAAAGAGTTACCAAGAGACCCAGTACTTC CSARDGKSYQETQYF